This T cell receptor beta chain was obtained from a study of Ad26.COV2.S vaccination and SARS-CoV-2 variants. Study-wide results and limits: In vaccinated individuals, spike-specific CD8+ and CD4+ T cell responses reportedly displayed substantial breadth. Placebo recipients had lower spike-specific TCR breadth than vaccine recipients.

Sample treatment: about 20 received Ad26.COV2.S at low or high dose, single or two shots; 5 received placebo; per-sample allocation not given. Day 63 following the first vaccine or placebo injection was when the samples were taken. Per germline, CDR1 LGHNA and CDR2 YNFKEQ. V lost 0 bases to trimming and J lost 4 bases; unmatched junction nucleotides: 8. The CDR3 extends over 16 amino acids. Remarks on this clone: Its antigen is not known.

The repertoire was sequenced with immunoSEQ multiplex PCR; TCRdb's copy has only in-frame clones and lacks some. The sample records about 680,000 clones, roughly nine tenths being singletons. Sample: peripheral blood, taken in a trial of Ad26.COV2.S vaccine versus placebo. This TCR derives from a person aged 18-65 years who received the Ad26.COV2.S COVID-19 vaccine or a placebo. The rearrangement links TRBV4-2 to TRBJ1-1; 7 bases line up with TRBD1. CDR3 sequence (DNA): TGTGCCAGCAGCCAAGATGGCCTGACAGGGCCCACTGAAGCTTTCTTT. Translating gives CASSQDGLTGPTEAFF.